The next 21 T cell receptor beta chains were all read from a single sample in a study of T cells after yellow fever vaccination. MiXCR was run by TCRdb on the 5' RACE reads, yielding one entry per CDR3 protein. The table has 500,000 to 650,000 distinct CDR3 sequences, roughly a sixth seen once. Sequenced here: PBMCs, sampled 4 to 5 days after the first yellow fever vaccination. The receptors derive from a man aged 18 to 30 who received the YFV17D yellow fever vaccine.

The chain carries TRBV6-1 and TRBJ2-5; 9 bases fit TRBD2. The CDR3 spans 15 residues. Per the germline V gene, CDR1 is MNHNS and CDR2 is SASEGT. The trim removed 7 bases at V and 1 base at J, leaving 7 bases unmatched. CDR3 nucleotide sequence: TGTGCCAGCACCCTGGGCGGGGGGGCCCAAGAGACCCAGTACTTC. This sequence encodes CASTLGGGAQETQYF.

This clonotype was seen a handful of times. The chain uses TRBV9 and TRBJ2-7; D gene unclear. V was clipped by 0 bases and J by 4 bases, with 8 bases between them. The CDR3 extends over 13 amino acids. CDR1 and CDR2 (germline): SGDLS, YYNGEE. The CDR3 nucleotides read TGTGCCAGCAGCGTAGGGGAAGGGTACGAGCAGTACTTC. Amino acids: CASSVGEGYEQYF.

This clonotype was recorded many times. The V gene is TRBV6-2 or TRBV6-3, the J gene TRBJ1-2; D unresolved. Germline CDR1 reads MNHEY; CDR2 reads SVGEGT. V was trimmed by 11 bases and J by 3 bases, leaving 16 bases between them. The CDR3 loop spans 13 amino acids. The CDR3 DNA sequence: TGTGCCCCAAAGGAGGAGATACACTATGGCTACACCTTC. Residues: CAPKEEIHYGYTF.

The chain couples TRBV2 to TRBJ2-1; 7 positions match TRBD1. Germline V lookup: CDR1 SNHLY, CDR2 FYNNEI. This CDR3 spans 15 amino acids. The V gene end was trimmed by 1 base and the J gene end by 2 bases; junction bases not matched to a gene: 2. CDR3 sequence (DNA): TGTGCCAGCAGTGAAGAGACAGGGACCTACAATGAGCAGTTCTTC. Its translation: CASSEETGTYNEQFF. Full variable domain (remainder filled in from reference TRBV2 and TRBJ2-1): EPEVTQTPSHQVTQMGQEVILRCVPISNHLYFYWYRQILGQKVEFLVSFYNNEISEKSEIFDDQFSVERPDGSNFTLKIRSTKLEDSAMYFCASSEETGTYNEQFFGPGTRLTVL.

This clonotype was seen more than once but under ten times. V gene TRBV5-5 combines with J gene TRBJ2-1, with 10 bases fitting TRBD2. V shed 1 base and J 3 bases; nucleotides not matched to a gene: 4. The germline V gene has CDR1 SGHKS and CDR2 YYEKEE (reference sequence). This CDR3 contains 16 residues. CDR3 protein: CASSLLPSGGYNEQFF. The CDR3 bases are TGTGCCAGCAGCTTGTTACCTAGCGGGGGCTACAATGAGCAGTTCTTC.

V is TRBV11-2 and J is TRBJ2-5; either TRBD1 or TRBD2 may supply D (6 bases each). CDR1 is SGHAT and CDR2 is FQNNGV in the germline V gene. The CDR3 has 18 residues. Trimming took 0 bases from V and 5 from J, leaving 22 bases between them. CDR3: CASSLDVGGPAFGETQYF. The CDR3 nucleotides are TGTGCCAGCAGCTTAGATGTCGGGGGCCCGGCATTCGGTGAGACCCAGTACTTC.

This clonotype came up a few times. V is TRBV4-3 and J is TRBJ2-3; 9 bases are shared with TRBD2. CDR1 and CDR2 from the germline V gene are LGHNA and YSLEER. The CDR3 is 18 amino acids. The trim removed 4 bases at V and 0 bases at J, leaving 11 bases unmatched. CDR3 nucleotides: TGCGCCAGCAGCCTTTTGGGGCGGGGGGGCCCTAGCACAGATACGCAGTATTTT. Its protein product is CASSLLGRGGPSTDTQYF.

V usage is TRBV28 and J usage is TRBJ1-3, with a possible D match to TRBD1 (5 bases). The CDR3 is made up of 16 amino acids. Germline CDR1 and CDR2: MDHEN and SYDVKM. V was trimmed by 3 bases and J by 0 bases, leaving 12 bases between them. CDR3 sequence: CASSLKGMSSGNTIYF. The CDR3 DNA sequence: TGTGCCAGCAGTTTGAAGGGGATGTCCTCTGGAAACACCATATATTTT.

This sequence joins TRBV3-1 and TRBJ1-3; TRBD1 agrees at 7 bases. Per germline, CDR1 LGHDT and CDR2 YNNKEL (reference sequence). The CDR3 has 14 amino acids. Trimming at V came to 0 bases and at J to 5 bases, leaving 1 base not matched to a gene. The CDR3 DNA is TGTGCCAGCAGCCAAGAAGGGGGCAGAAACACCATATATTTT. The encoded protein is CASSQEGGRNTIYF. Based on the CDR3 plus reference TRBV3-1 and TRBJ1-3, the full variable domain is DTAVSQTPKYLVTQMGNDKSIKCEQNLGHDTMYWYKQDSKKFLKIMFSYNNKELIINETVPNRFSPKSPDKAHLNLHINSLELGDSAVYFCASSQEGGRNTIYFGEGSWLTVV.

Only a few counts were recorded for this clonotype. The chain couples TRBV28 to TRBJ1-1; D is unclear. The CDR3 is made up of 13 amino acids. V lost 1 base, J lost 2 bases, and 5 bases lay in between. Germline CDR1 MDHEN, CDR2 SYDVKM. The CDR3 DNA follows: TGTGCCAGCAGTTTATATAAAAACACTGAAGCTTTCTTT. This translates into CASSLYKNTEAFF.

This clonotype came up many times. J is TRBJ2-3 and V is TRBV24-1, with D hard to call. Germline V gene data show CDR1 as KGHDR and CDR2 as SFDVKD. CDR3 length: 11 amino acids. The germline V and J ends were trimmed by 9 bases and 10 bases, with 13 bases remaining between them. The CDR3 region is CATGDPRSQYF. The CDR3 DNA reads TGTGCCACCGGGGATCCTAGGTCGCAGTATTTT.

This clonotype was recorded at least ten times. This sequence joins TRBV7-9 and TRBJ2-2, with 7 nucleotides matching TRBD2. Trimming removed 9 bases from V and 6 bases from J; junction bases left unmatched: 4. This CDR3 contains 12 residues. Germline loops: CDR1 SEHNR, CDR2 FQNEAQ (reference sequence). The CDR3 sequence is CASPAGAGELFF. CDR3 DNA sequence: TGTGCCAGTCCGGCGGGGGCCGGGGAGCTGTTTTTT.

Only a few counts were recorded for this clonotype. This chain joins TRBV4-2 and TRBJ2-3; 7 nucleotides agree with TRBD2. V trimming: 0 bases; J trimming: 2 bases; junction bases outside the gene matches: 8. The CDR3 consists of 17 residues. Germline CDR1 is LGHNA and CDR2 is YNFKEQ. The CDR3: CASSQDWGGGVTDTQYF. DNA for the CDR3: TGTGCCAGCAGCCAAGATTGGGGCGGGGGAGTCACAGATACGCAGTATTTT.

CDR3 coding DNA: TGCAGTGCTAGATGGGGGGAGACCTACAATGAGCAGTTCTTC. Encoded protein: CSARWGETYNEQFF. This chain connects TRBV20-1 to TRBJ2-1, with D perhaps matching TRBD2 (6 bases). The germline V and J ends were trimmed by 2 bases and 2 bases, with 10 bases remaining between them. CDR3 length: 14 amino acids. Germline V gene data show CDR1 as DFQATT and CDR2 as SNEGSKA (reference sequence).

Here the CDR3 reads CSANPTSGGEETQYF. The CDR3 region has the DNA TGCAGTGCTAACCCGACTAGCGGGGGCGAAGAGACCCAGTACTTC. The chain is built from TRBV20-1 and TRBJ2-5, with 12 nucleotides matching TRBD2. CDR1 is DFQATT, CDR2 SNEGSKA, per germline (reference sequence). V lost 4 bases, J lost 3 bases, and 6 bases stayed unmatched. The CDR3 spans 15 residues.

V gene TRBV5-1 combines with J gene TRBJ1-4; TRBD1 agrees at 7 bases. The trim removed 0 bases at V and 12 bases at J, leaving 5 bases unmatched. The CDR3 has 13 amino acids. CDR1 and CDR2 (germline): SGHRS, YFSETQ. The CDR3 loop is CASSLAQGSELFF. The DNA for the CDR3 is TGCGCCAGCAGCTTGGCACAGGGGTCGGAACTGTTTTTT. Filled out from reference TRBV5-1 and TRBJ1-4, the complete variable domain reads KAGVTQTPRYLIKTRGQQVTLSCSPISGHRSVSWYQQTPGQGLQFLFEYFSETQRNKGNFPGRFSGRQFSNSRSEMNVSTLELGDSALYLCASSLAQGSELFFGSGTQLSVL.

V and J are TRBV20-1 and TRBJ1-2, with 10 bases lining up with TRBD1. V gave up 6 bases and J gave up 3 bases; unmatched junction bases: 1. Germline CDR1 is DFQATT and CDR2 is SNEGSKA (reference sequence). The CDR3 runs 12 residues. For the CDR3, the DNA is TGCAGTGCGGGGACAGGGGACTATGGCTACACCTTC. Translating it yields CSAGTGDYGYTF.

The DNA for the CDR3 is TGCGCCAGCAGCTTCGGACCTCCCCAGGAGCTGTTTTTT. It yields the protein CASSFGPPQELFF. V is TRBV5-1 and J is TRBJ2-2; no firm D call. Germline V gene data show CDR1 as SGHRS and CDR2 as YFSETQ. Trimming removed 2 bases at V and 10 bases at J, with 12 bases between. This CDR3 is 13 amino acids long.

V is TRBV5-4 and J is TRBJ2-1; 9 nucleotides agree with TRBD2. This CDR3 has 16 residues. V lost 3 bases to trimming and J lost 7 bases; unmatched junction nucleotides: 11. CDR1 is SGHNT, CDR2 YYREEE, per germline (reference sequence). The CDR3 loop reads CASSSRGGAGQNEQFF. CDR3 DNA: TGTGCCAGCAGCTCCCGCGGGGGGGCGGGTCAAAATGAGCAGTTCTTC.

This clonotype occurred a few times. The chain links TRBV29-1 to TRBJ2-2; 13 bases agree with TRBD2. V dropped 7 bases and J dropped 6; count of bases not matched to a gene: 17. The CDR3 covers 18 residues. The germline V gene encodes CDR1 SQVTM and CDR2 ANQGSEA. CDR3 region: CSALLAGGPKGISGELFF. CDR3 coding DNA: TGCAGCGCCCTACTAGCGGGGGGGCCTAAAGGTATCTCCGGGGAGCTGTTTTTT.

This clonotype was seen only a few times. The V call is TRBV28, the J call TRBJ2-1; unclear D gene. The germline V gene encodes CDR1 MDHEN and CDR2 SYDVKM. The CDR3 is made up of 12 amino acids. Trimming cost V 4 bases and J 8 bases, with 9 bases left between them. CDR3 nucleotide sequence: TGTGCCAGCAGTTCGGATGGCGATGAGCAGTTCTTC. As protein: CASSSDGDEQFF.